These T cell receptor beta chains were read from a single sample in a study of CD8 T cells in ankylosing spondylitis. Each CDR3 protein is one row after TCRdb ran MiXCR on the 5' RACE reads. The sample records around 250,000 distinct CDR3 sequences, under 20% being singletons. Source material: blood, either unsorted or a sorted T cell fraction (not recorded which). The receptors were gathered from a male donor with ankylosing spondylitis or in good health (not recorded which). CDR3s include the opening cysteine and the closing phenylalanine or tryptophan. The D gene is left open where the match is weak. Clone size appears in some rows only: once, few, many, or a class for an expanded clone.

TRBD2	TRBV15	TRBJ2-3	-	TGTGCCACCAGCAGAGTTGAGGGAGGGCCCACAGATACGCAGTATTTT	CATSRVEGGPTDTQYF
-	TRBV4-1	TRBJ1-1	-	TGCGCCAGCAGCCAAGATGCAGGGAAAATGAACACTGAAGCTTTCTTT	CASSQDAGKMNTEAFF
TRBD1	TRBV4-1	TRBJ2-1	-	TGCGCCAGCAGCCGGGGCAGGGGGTTTGAGAATGAGCAGTTCTTC	CASSRGRGFENEQFF
-	TRBV4-3	TRBJ2-5	few	TGCGCCAGCAGCCAGGATCCCACGGGAGTAGAGACCCAGTACTTC	CASSQDPTGVETQYF
-	TRBV9	TRBJ2-2	-	TGTGCCAGCAGCCCCCGGGCGGACCCCCCGAACACCGGGGAGCTGTTTTTT	CASSPRADPPNTGELFF
TRBD1	TRBV29-1	TRBJ2-5	many	TGCAGCGTTGAAGATCCCGACAGGGACCAAGAGACCCAGTACTTC	CSVEDPDRDQETQYF
-	TRBV11-2	TRBJ2-7	-	TGTGCCAGCAGCTTTGGCCCCTCTTCCTACGAGCAGTACTTC	CASSFGPSSYEQYF
TRBD1	TRBV4-2	TRBJ1-4	few	TGTGCCAGCAGCCAGCATGACAGGGGTGGCGAAAAACTGTTTTTT	CASSQHDRGGEKLFF
-	TRBV20-1	TRBJ1-1	-	TGCAGTGTAAGGGGGGGAACTGAAGCTTTCTTT	CSVRGGTEAFF
-	TRBV20-1	TRBJ2-7	-	TGCAGTGCTAGAGGGGAATCCTACGAGCAGTACTTC	CSARGESYEQYF
-	TRBV7-8	TRBJ1-1	-	TGTGCCAGCAGCTTACGACTTATGAACACTGAAGCTTTCTTT	CASSLRLMNTEAFF
TRBD1	TRBV7-6	TRBJ2-7	-	TGTGCCAGCAGCGACCGGGACAGGTTCTACGAGCAGTACTTC	CASSDRDRFYEQYF
-	TRBV6-2/TRBV6-3	TRBJ2-3	few	TGTGCCAGCAGTTACTCTGTCGGGAATGTTGGCACAGATACGCAGTATTTT	CASSYSVGNVGTDTQYF
TRBD1	TRBV29-1	TRBJ2-7	many	TGCAGCACATACGGGACAGGGACCTACGAGCAGTACTTC	CSTYGTGTYEQYF
TRBD1	TRBV5-1	TRBJ2-7	few	TGCGCCAGCAGCATGGACAGGGGCCCATACGAGCAGTACTTC	CASSMDRGPYEQYF
-	TRBV11-2	TRBJ1-2	-	TGTGCCAGCAGCTCACCCGGGACCTTCTATGGCTACACCTTC	CASSSPGTFYGYTF
-	TRBV6-1	TRBJ2-7	-	TGTGCCGTAGGGAGGTTGTCCTCCTACGAGCAGTACTTC	CAVGRLSSYEQYF
-	TRBV7-8	TRBJ2-2	-	TGTGCCAGCAGCTTAGGGCACGGGGGGCCCGGGGAGCTGTTTTTT	CASSLGHGGPGELFF
-	TRBV11-2	TRBJ1-1	-	TGTGCCAGCAGCACCTCAGGGGTCATGAACACTGAAGCTTTCTTT	CASSTSGVMNTEAFF